This is a list of T cell receptor beta chains from one sample in a study of identifying expanded T cells in peripheral blood. The data were produced by immunoSEQ multiplex PCR, yet TCRdb's version contains in-frame clones alone and is incomplete. The table lists under 150,000 clones, 75% to 90% of them singletons. The sample taken for sequencing was blood. These TCRs come from a person aged 18 to 75 in good health. CDR3s include the opening cysteine and the closing phenylalanine or tryptophan. The D gene is left open where the match is weak. Clone size is not always given. Where it is, it says once, few, many or a class for expanded clones.

j_call v_call clone_size d_call cdr3_nt cdr3_aa
TRBJ2-5 TRBV6-5 . TRBD1 TGTGCCAGCAGCGACAGGGCCTTGGGGACCCAGTACTTC CASSDRALGTQYF
TRBJ2-7 TRBV6-1 . . TGTGCCAGCAGTGCCACCGGGACCGCGACGAGGGAGCAGTACTTC CASSATGTATREQYF
TRBJ2-5 TRBV5-1 . . TGCGCCAGCAGCTTGGCCATTGGAATTAAAGAGACCCAGTACTTC CASSLAIGIKETQYF
TRBJ1-2 TRBV27 . . TGTGCCAGCAGTTTTTACAGAAACTATGGCTACACCTTC CASSFYRNYGYTF
TRBJ2-3 TRBV2 . . TGTGCCAGCATGGGCGATGGGGATACGCAGTATTTT CASMGDGDTQYF
TRBJ1-1 TRBV27 . . TGTGCCAGCAGTTTATTGGGGGCCGGGAGCACTGAAGCTTTCTTT CASSLLGAGSTEAFF
TRBJ2-2 TRBV18 . TRBD1 TGTGCCAGCTCACGGGACAGGGGGTCAGCCGGGGAGCTGTTTTTT CASSRDRGSAGELFF
TRBJ2-3 TRBV5-1 once TRBD2 TGCGCCAGCAGCTTATGGGGACTAGCGGGAACAGATACGCAGTATTTT CASSLWGLAGTDTQYF
TRBJ1-2 TRBV2 few . TGTGCCAGCAGTGAGCATTCACTCTACACCTTC CASSEHSLYTF
TRBJ2-7 TRBV4-2 . TRBD2 TGTGCCAGCAGCCAACTTGGGACTAGCGGATCCTACGAGCAGTACTTC CASSQLGTSGSYEQYF
TRBJ2-1 TRBV2 once . TGTGCCACCCCAGGAAGGGGCGCCTCCTACAATGAGCAGTTCTTC CATPGRGASYNEQFF
TRBJ1-4 TRBV9 . . TGTGCCAGCAGCGTAGGGGGGACACCGAATGAAAAACTGTTTTTT CASSVGGTPNEKLFF
TRBJ2-1 TRBV27 . . TGTGCCAGCTCCTACTTGGGGAGTGAATACAATGAGCAGTTCTTC CASSYLGSEYNEQFF
TRBJ1-2 TRBV5-5 . TRBD1 TGTGCCAGCAGCGCCCGGACAGGGGGGACGCGTGGCTACACCTTC CASSARTGGTRGYTF
TRBJ2-2 TRBV28 . . TGTGCCAGCAGCCTAGATACCGGGGAGCTGTTTTTT CASSLDTGELFF
TRBJ1-1 TRBV7-3 . . TGTGCCAGCAGCTTAACCACAAGGGACACTGAAGCTTTCTTT CASSLTTRDTEAFF
TRBJ1-5 TRBV28 . TRBD1 TGTGCCAGCAGTTTATTCGGGACAGGGGTTCAGCCCCAGCATTTT CASSLFGTGVQPQHF
TRBJ2-7 TRBV11-1 . . TGTGCCAGCAGCTTGTTAGGGGTCGAGCAGTACTTC CASSLLGVEQYF
TRBJ2-2 TRBV15 . . TGTGCCACCAGCAGAGACAGGGGGGCCGGGGAGCTGTTTTTT CATSRDRGAGELFF
TRBJ2-3 TRBV11-3 . . TGTGCCAGCAGCCCGGGCCAGCAGTCAGATACGCAGTATTTT CASSPGQQSDTQYF
TRBJ1-6 TRBV11-1 . . TGTGCCAGCAGCCCCGGGGGGGCAGGGGCGAATTCACCCCTCCACTTT CASSPGGAGANSPLHF
TRBJ1-4 TRBV6-5 once . TGTGCCAGCAGTCGCGGGCCTGCAACTAATGAAAAACTGTTTTTT CASSRGPATNEKLFF
TRBJ1-6 TRBV4-1 . TRBD1 TGCGCCAGCAGCCAGAGGAAGGGGGCGAACTCACCCCTCCACTTT CASSQRKGANSPLHF
TRBJ2-4 TRBV30 . TRBD1 TGTGCCTGGAGGGGGGACAGGGTAAACATTCAGTACTTC CAWRGDRVNIQYF
TRBJ2-5 TRBV7-3 . . TGTGCCAGCAGCTTAGGAGGTGGGGGCGTACAGACCCAGTACTTC CASSLGGGGVQTQYF